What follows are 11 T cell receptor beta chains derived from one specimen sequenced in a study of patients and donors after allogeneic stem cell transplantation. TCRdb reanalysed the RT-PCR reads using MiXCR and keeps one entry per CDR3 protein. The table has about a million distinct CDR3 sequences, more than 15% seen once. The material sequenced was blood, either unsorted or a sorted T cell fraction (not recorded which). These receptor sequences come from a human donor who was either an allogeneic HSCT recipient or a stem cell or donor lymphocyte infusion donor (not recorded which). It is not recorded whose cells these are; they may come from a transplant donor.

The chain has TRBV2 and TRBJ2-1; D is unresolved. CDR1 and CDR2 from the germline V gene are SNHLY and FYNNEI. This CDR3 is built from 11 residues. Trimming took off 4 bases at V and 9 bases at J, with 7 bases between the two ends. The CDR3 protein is CASSVVAEQFF. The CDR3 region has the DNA TGTGCCAGCAGTGTGGTCGCTGAGCAGTTCTTC.

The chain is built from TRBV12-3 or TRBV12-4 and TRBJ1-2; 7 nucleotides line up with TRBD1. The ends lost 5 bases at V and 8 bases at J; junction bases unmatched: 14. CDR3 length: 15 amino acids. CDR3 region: CASSRTGLKKGGYTF. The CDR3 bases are TGTGCCAGCAGTCGGACAGGTCTCAAAAAGGGGGGCTACACCTTC.

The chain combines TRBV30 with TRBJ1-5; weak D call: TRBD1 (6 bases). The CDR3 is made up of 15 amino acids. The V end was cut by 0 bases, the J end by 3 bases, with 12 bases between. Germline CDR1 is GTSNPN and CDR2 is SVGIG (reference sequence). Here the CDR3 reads CAWSVGGGDNQPQHF. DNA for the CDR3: TGTGCCTGGAGTGTAGGAGGGGGGGACAATCAGCCCCAGCATTTT.

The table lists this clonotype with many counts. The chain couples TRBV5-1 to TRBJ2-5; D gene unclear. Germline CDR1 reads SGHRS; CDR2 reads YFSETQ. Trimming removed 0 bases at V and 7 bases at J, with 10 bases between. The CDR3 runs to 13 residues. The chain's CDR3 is CASSLGETWTQYF. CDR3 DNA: TGCGCCAGCAGCTTGGGTGAGACGTGGACCCAGTACTTC.

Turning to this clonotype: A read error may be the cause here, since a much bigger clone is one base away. In DNA form, the CDR3 reads TGCGCCGGCAGCTTGTCGGGGGGCGACCCGAACACTGAAGCTTTCTTT. Protein product: CAGSLSGGDPNTEAFF. V usage is TRBV5-1 and J usage is TRBJ1-1, with a possible D match to TRBD1 (6 bases). There are 16 residues in the CDR3. Germline-derived CDR1 and CDR2 are SGHRS and YFSETQ.

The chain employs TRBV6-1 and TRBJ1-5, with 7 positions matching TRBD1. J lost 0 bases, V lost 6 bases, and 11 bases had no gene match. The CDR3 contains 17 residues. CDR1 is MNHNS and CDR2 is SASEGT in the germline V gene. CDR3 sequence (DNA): TGTGCCAGCAGCCTAACGGGACAGCCCTATAGCAATCAGCCCCAGCATTTT. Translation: CASSLTGQPYSNQPQHF.

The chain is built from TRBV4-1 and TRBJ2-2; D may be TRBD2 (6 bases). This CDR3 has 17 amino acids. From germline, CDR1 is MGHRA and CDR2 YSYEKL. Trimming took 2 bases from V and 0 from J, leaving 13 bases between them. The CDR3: CASSQWERRANTGELFF. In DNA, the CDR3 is TGCGCCAGCAGCCAATGGGAGCGGAGGGCGAACACCGGGGAGCTGTTTTTT.

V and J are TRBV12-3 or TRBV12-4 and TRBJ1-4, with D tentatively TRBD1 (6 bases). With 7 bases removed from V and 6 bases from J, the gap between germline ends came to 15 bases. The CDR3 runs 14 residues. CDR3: CASTPRTDYEKLFF. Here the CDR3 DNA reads TGTGCCAGCACCCCACGGACAGATTATGAAAAACTGTTTTTT.

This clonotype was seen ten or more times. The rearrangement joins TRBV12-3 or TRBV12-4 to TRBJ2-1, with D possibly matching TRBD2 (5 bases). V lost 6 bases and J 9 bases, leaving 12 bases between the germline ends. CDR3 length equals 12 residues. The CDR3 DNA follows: TGTGCCAGCAGGAACTTAGAGGGTGAGCAGTTCTTC. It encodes CASRNLEGEQFF.

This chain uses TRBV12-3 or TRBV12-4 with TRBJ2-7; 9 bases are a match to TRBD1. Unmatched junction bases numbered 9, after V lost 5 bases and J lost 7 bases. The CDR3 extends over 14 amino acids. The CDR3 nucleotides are TGTGCCAGCAGTAAGGGACAGGGTCCGTGGGAGCAGTACTTC. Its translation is CASSKGQGPWEQYF.

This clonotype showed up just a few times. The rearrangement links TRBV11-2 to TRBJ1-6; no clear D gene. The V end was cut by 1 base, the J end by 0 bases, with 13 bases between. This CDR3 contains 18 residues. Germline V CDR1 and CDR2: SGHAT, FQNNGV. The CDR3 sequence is CASSLVGTVSSYNSPLHF. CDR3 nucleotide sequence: TGTGCCAGCAGCTTAGTCGGCACCGTGAGCTCCTATAATTCACCCCTCCACTTT.